The clone carrying this TCR beta chain came up once. These data belong to a study of blood T cell repertoires in COVID-19. Study as a whole: The study drew acute and convalescent COVID-19 samples from the United States, Italy and Spain. The cDNA or gDNA used as material had been derived from T cells, B-cell-depleted T cells, or PBMCs.

Original data processing: How many nucleated cells were present was estimated from reference gene primer amplification. Clones were read by immunoSEQ multiplex PCR, and TCRdb kept only the in-frame ones, dropping some. Clonal size and the V and J genes are those of that table, whereas D and trimming came from the DNA. The table shows some 380,000 clones, with roughly 87% occurring only once. The CDR3 is 17 amino acids. Per the germline V gene, CDR1 is LGHDT and CDR2 is YNNKEL (reference sequence). The V and J ends lost 4 bases and 7 bases respectively, with 22 bases between them. Which cohort a participant joined came from the clinical history participants gave.

The chain employs TRBV3-1 (or the pseudogene TRBV3-2) and TRBJ2-2; tentatively, D is TRBD1 (6 bases). Source material: PBMCs or T cells enriched from blood (not recorded which). This TCR came from a woman between 40 and 50 years old with acute COVID-19. In DNA, the CDR3 is TGTGCCAGCAGCCGAAGGGCCCCCGGGGTAGGGGGCGGGGAGCTGTTTTTT. This gives the protein CASSRRAPGVGGGELFF.